This TCR beta chain was observed in a study of blood T cells in healthy people across ages. The second PCR ran 7 to 11 cycles with a sample-barcoded 5' primer and J-beta primers. MiXCR, applied by TCRdb to the 5' RACE reads, yields one record per CDR3 protein. The profile shows around 970,000 distinct CDR3 sequences, roughly 51% of them singletons. Regarding the study as a whole: Bulk PBMC profiling left naive and antigen-experienced comparisons inconclusive. CMV infection status of these donors was not known.

Remarks on this clonotype: Its antigen remains unidentified.

This CDR3 contains 13 residues. J was trimmed by 10 bases and V by 4 bases; bases with no gene match: 6. Germline V gives CDR1 MGHRA, CDR2 YSYEKL. The sequencing sample was made of blood. The rearrangement uses TRBV4-1 and TRBJ2-1; 8 positions agree with TRBD2. This clonotype was sampled from a woman aged 60 to 75 in good health. The CDR3 nucleotides read TGCGCCAGCAGCCGAGGGACTAGTGTGGAGCAGTTCTTC. This codes for CASSRGTSVEQFF.